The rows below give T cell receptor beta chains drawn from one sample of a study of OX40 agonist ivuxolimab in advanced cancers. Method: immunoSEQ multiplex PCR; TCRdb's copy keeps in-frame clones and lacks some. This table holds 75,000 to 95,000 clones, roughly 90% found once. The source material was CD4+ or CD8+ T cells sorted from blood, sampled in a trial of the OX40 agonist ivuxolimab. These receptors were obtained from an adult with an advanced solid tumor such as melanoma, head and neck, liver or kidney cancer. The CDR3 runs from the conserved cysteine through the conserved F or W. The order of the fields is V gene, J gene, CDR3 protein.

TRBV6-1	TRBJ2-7	CASSTLTGGNEQYF
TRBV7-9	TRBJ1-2	CASSLDRGKYGYTF
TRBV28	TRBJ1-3	CASGKDSPSGNTIYF
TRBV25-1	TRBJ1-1	CATEGVGGQKAFF
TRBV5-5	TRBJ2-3	CASSFSPGDTQYF
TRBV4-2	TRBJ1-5	CASSQDFGSNKPQHF
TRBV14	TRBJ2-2	CASSQEEGSGGRANTGELFF
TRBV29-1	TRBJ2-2	CSVLSALNTGELFF
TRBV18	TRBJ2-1	CASSPPRSAGEYNEQFF
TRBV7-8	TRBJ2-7	CASSLARDYEQYF
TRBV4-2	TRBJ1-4	CASSQETGVLEKLFF
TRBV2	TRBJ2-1	CASSPGPPGEQFF
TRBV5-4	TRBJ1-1	CASSLGGGAIFANTEAFF
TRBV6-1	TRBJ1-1	CASRRQMNTEAFF
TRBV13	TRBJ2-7	CASSLQGGAGEQYF
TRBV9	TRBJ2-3	CASSVASDTQYF
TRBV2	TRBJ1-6	CASRTGTDSPLHF
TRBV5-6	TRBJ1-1	CASSLAYPGNTEAFF
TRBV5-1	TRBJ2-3	CASGDGATDTQYF